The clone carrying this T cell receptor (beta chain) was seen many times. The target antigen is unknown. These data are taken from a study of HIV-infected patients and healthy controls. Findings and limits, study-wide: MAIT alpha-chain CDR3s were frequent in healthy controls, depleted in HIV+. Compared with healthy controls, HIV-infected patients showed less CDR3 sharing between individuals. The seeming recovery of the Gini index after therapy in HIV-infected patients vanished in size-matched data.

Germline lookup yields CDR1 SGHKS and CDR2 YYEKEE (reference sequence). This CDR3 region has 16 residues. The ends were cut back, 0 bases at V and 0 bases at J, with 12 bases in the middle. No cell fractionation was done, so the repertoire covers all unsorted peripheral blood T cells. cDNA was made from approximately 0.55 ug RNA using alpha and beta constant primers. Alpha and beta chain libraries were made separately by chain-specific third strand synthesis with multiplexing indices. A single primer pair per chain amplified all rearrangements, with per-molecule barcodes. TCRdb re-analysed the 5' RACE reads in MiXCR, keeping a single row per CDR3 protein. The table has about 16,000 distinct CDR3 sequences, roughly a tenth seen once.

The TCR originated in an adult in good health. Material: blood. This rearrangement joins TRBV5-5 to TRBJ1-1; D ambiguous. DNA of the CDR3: TGTGCCAGCAGCTTGGGGCCGGCTAATCTGAACACTGAAGCTTTCTTT. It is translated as CASSLGPANLNTEAFF.